This paragraph covers one T cell receptor (beta chain) sequence. These data originate in a study of blood T cell repertoires in COVID-19. Repertoires were generated with immunoSEQ multiplex PCR, while TCRdb's copy carries only in-frame clones and drops some. The table shows some 180,000 clones, with about 85% occurring only once. The CDR3 runs to 12 residues. The germline CDR1 and CDR2 sequences are MDHEN and SYDVKM. Trimming took off 2 bases at V and 11 bases at J, with 12 bases between the two ends. The clonotype comes from a woman aged 40 to 50 in a cohort exposed to, infected with or recovered from COVID-19 (not recorded which). Sample: PBMCs or T cells enriched from blood (not recorded which). V and J are TRBV28 and TRBJ1-1; a weak D match, TRBD1 (5 bases). The CDR3: CASSLRGGSAFF. For the CDR3, the DNA is TGTGCCAGCAGTTTACGGGGGGGATCGGCTTTCTTT.